Described below is a single T cell receptor beta chain sequence and its context. As yet, its antigen is unknown. This likely stems from a read error, as it lies one base from a far larger clone. The sample comes from a study of cytotoxic CD8 clonotypes in ibrutinib-treated CLL. Overall study context: The average sample held roughly 250,000 productive templates and 94,082 productive rearrangements.

The TCR beta libraries used around 2 micrograms of genomic DNA that came from cryopreserved PBMCs. Regarding the study as a whole: Public clonotypes showed up rarely, and on treatment they shrank or held steady.

There are 14 residues in the CDR3. The V and J ends lost 8 bases and 6 bases respectively, with 23 bases between them. CDR1 and CDR2 (germline): GTSNPN, SVGIG (reference sequence). Depths of 1 in 200,000 to 1 in 1 million T cells were the sequencing target. Repertoires were generated with immunoSEQ multiplex PCR, while TCRdb's copy carries only in-frame clones and drops some. The sample lists 76,000 or so clones, approximately 87% occurring once. The chain is built from TRBV30 and TRBJ2-7; D unclear. This TCR came from a human donor with chronic lymphocytic leukemia. The specimen was PBMCs, collected after 24 months of ibrutinib treatment. The CDR3 loop reads CASSPRPGTPEQYF. The CDR3 DNA sequence: TGTGCCAGCAGCCCTAGACCCGGAACCCCCGAGCAGTACTTC.